Listed here is a single T cell receptor (beta chain). No cognate antigen has been identified for it. Base qualities are missing; no much larger clone stands one base away. Single viable CD3+CD4+CD8-CD45RO+ cells were sorted as memory CD4+ T cells on a FACSAria II. CMV serostatus was determined using a Roche Elecsys assay that detects serum IgG against CMV pp150, pp28, p38 and p52. Following thawing, total CD4+ T cells were enriched through positive selection using CD4 magnetic microbeads. The samples came from a different study that was designed specifically to examine the CD4+ T cell memory repertoire. Peripheral blood mononuclear cells were isolated and cryopreserved according to standard operating procedures, and serum was kept at -80 degrees C. Staining used CD3-PerCP (BW264/56), CD4-APC (RPA-T4), CD45RO-PE (UCHT1) and CD8-Pacific Orange (3B5) antibodies, with Sytox blue excluding non-viable cells.

Genomic DNA was extracted from sorted cells with the Quick-DNA Microprep Kit. TCRbeta DNA was amplified with the immunoSEQ hsTCRbeta kit following the manufacturer's protocol. An Illumina MiSeq instrument was used to sequence the TCRbeta libraries. The authors' analysis ran thus. After out-of-frame sequences were removed, 2 million to 2.5 million distinct TCRbeta sequences remained, averaging about 66,813 per individual. Each individual was scored using the number of 160 or so previously reported CMV-associated TCRbeta sequences that the individual carried and the total number of productive distinct TCRbeta sequences. A beta-binomial model was reimplemented in Python, and random forests from scikit-learn, run with default parameters, were trained on data from the US cohort. On the Belgian cohort, classifier performance was reported as the median AUC, along with percentile confidence intervals, across 10,000 bootstrap iterations. This is the immuneACCESS table as TCRdb keeps it, with only in-frame sequences that have V and J called. A part of the clones is gone; compared with another copy, unresolved V genes explain less than half, and the rest is unexplained. V and J calls plus clone size are reproduced from that table; the DNA served to infer D and trimming. The sample records around 60,000 clones, roughly 80% of which are singletons. The ten most abundant clones make up about 0.8% of the sample.

The data derive from a study of memory CD4+ T cells and cytomegalovirus serostatus (dated by TCRdb to about 2019). Regarding the complete study: The cohort comprised around 35 healthy Belgian adults, 9 CMV seropositive and around 24 CMV seronegative. The study sequenced CD4+ memory TCRbeta repertoires of a Belgian cohort with known cytomegalovirus serostatus to replicate a published TCR-based CMV serostatus classifier. Results the study describes overall, beyond this receptor: Of 170 or so previously reported CMV-associated TCRbeta sequences, approximately 70 appeared in the CD4+ memory repertoires, each in one to five individuals. For CMV serostatus prediction, a median bootstrapped AUC of about 0.96 was reached with the original framework, and a median bootstrapped AUC of about 0.91 was reached with a US-trained random forest. The results were interpreted as suggesting that the CMV-associated TCR signature is mostly present in the CD4+ memory repertoire. On the Belgian cohort, the classifier based on the original framework reached a median bootstrapped AUC of roughly 0.96, with a 95% CI of 0.76-1.00. Unlike the original study, which covered naive and memory CD4+ and CD8+ populations, the Belgian study sequenced only CD4+CD45RO+ memory cells.

This sequence was found in an adult in good health and CMV-seronegative. Sequenced sample: memory CD4+ T cells from blood.

The CDR3 here reads CASSYAGGYEQYF. The nucleotide sequence is given as TGTGCCAGCAGTTACGCAGGGGGCTACGAGCAGTACTTC. In this chain, TRBV6-5 is recombined with TRBJ2-7, and 7 junction bases match TRBD1. The CDR3 numbers 13 residues from cysteine through phenylalanine. The entry retains the CDR3 DNA only, 39 bases that are in frame from base 1. According to the germline V gene, CDR1 reads MNHEY and CDR2 reads SVGAGI. Trimming removed 2 bases from V and 3 bases from J; the gene matches leave 1 base unexplained.